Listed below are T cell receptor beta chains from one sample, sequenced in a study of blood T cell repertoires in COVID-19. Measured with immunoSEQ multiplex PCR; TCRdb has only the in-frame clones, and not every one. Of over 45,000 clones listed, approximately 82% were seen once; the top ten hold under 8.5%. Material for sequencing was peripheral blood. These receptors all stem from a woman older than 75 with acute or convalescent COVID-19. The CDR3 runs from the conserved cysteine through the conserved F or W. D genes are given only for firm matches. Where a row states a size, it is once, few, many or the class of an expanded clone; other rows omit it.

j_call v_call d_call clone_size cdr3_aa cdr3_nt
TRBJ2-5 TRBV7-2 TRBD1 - CASSPGQGKETQYF TGTGCCAGCAGCCCGGGACAGGGAAAAGAGACCCAGTACTTC
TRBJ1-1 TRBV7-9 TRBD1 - CASSQIPFPGQGNTEAFF TGTGCCAGCAGCCAAATCCCATTTCCGGGACAGGGGAACACTGAAGCTTTCTTT
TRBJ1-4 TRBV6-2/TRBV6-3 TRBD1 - CASSYSFGTGVRPNEKLFF TGTGCCAGCAGTTACTCATTTGGGACAGGGGTGAGACCTAATGAAAAACTGTTTTTT
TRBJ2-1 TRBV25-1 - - CASRASADNEQFF TGTGCCAGCAGGGCTAGCGCAGACAATGAGCAGTTCTTC
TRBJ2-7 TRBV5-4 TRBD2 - CASSKGLAGGDYEQYF TGTGCCAGCAGCAAGGGACTAGCGGGAGGGGACTACGAGCAGTACTTC
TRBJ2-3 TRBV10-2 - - CASSDLREGTDTQYF TGCGCCAGCAGTGACCTCAGGGAGGGCACAGATACGCAGTATTTT
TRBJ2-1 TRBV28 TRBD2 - CASSLGASGGIYNEQFF TGTGCCAGCAGCCTAGGGGCTAGCGGGGGGATTTACAATGAGCAGTTCTTC
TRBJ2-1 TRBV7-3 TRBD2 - CASSYGTSGISEQFF TGTGCCAGCAGCTACGGGACTAGCGGGATCAGTGAGCAGTTCTTC
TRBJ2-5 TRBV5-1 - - CASSLGQTIQETQYF TGCGCCAGCAGCTTGGGCCAGACAATCCAAGAGACCCAGTACTTC
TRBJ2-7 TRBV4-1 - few CASSQAQRWDYEQYF TGCGCCAGCAGCCAAGCCCAGCGGTGGGACTACGAGCAGTACTTC
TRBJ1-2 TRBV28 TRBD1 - CASSPAGGNYGYTF TGTGCCAGCAGCCCCGCAGGGGGCAACTATGGCTACACCTTC
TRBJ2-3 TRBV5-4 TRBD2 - CASSGFRGGTDTQYF TGTGCCAGCAGCGGTTTCCGGGGGGGCACAGATACGCAGTATTTT
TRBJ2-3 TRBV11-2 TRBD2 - CASSPLAGGYTDTQYF TGTGCCAGCAGCCCGCTAGCGGGAGGCTACACAGATACGCAGTATTTT
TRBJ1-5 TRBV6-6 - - CASSSDSNQPQHF TGTGCCAGCAGTTCCGACAGTAATCAGCCCCAGCATTTT
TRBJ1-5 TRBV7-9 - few CASSLSYQPQHF TGTGCCAGCAGCTTATCCTATCAGCCCCAGCATTTT
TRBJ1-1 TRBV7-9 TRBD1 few CASSSPNRGRAFF TGTGCCAGCAGCTCTCCAAACAGGGGGCGAGCTTTCTTT
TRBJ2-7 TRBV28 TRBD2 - CASSIGPSGGLTTYEQYF TGTGCCAGCTCTATAGGGCCTAGCGGGGGCCTTACGACCTACGAGCAGTACTTC
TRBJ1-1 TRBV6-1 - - CASSDSALFMNTEAFF TGTGCCAGCAGTGATTCAGCGCTTTTCATGAACACTGAAGCTTTCTTT
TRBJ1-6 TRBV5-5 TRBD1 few CASSYARGVNSPLHF TGTGCCAGCAGCTACGCCAGGGGGGTAAATTCACCCCTCCACTTT
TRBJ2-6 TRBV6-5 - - CASRPTGNGANVLTF TGTGCCAGCAGACCGACAGGAAACGGGGCCAACGTCCTGACTTTC
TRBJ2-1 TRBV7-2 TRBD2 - CASSSSGGRQFF TGTGCCAGCAGCTCTAGCGGCGGACGTCAGTTCTTC
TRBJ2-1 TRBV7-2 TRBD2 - CASSLVPGLASKDHNEQFF TGTGCCAGCAGCCTAGTACCGGGACTAGCCTCAAAAGACCACAATGAGCAGTTCTTC
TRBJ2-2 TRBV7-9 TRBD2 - CASSLGGLGVGELFF TGTGCCAGCAGCTTAGGGGGACTAGGCGTCGGGGAGCTGTTTTTT
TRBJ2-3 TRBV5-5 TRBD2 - CASSFSSGAGDTQYF TGTGCCAGCAGCTTTTCTAGCGGGGCGGGGGATACGCAGTATTTT